Listed below are T cell receptor beta chains from one sample, sequenced in a study of T cell repertoires in cytomegalovirus infection. TCRdb re-derived calls from the reads in MiXCR, one entry per CDR3 protein. The sample consists of 350,000 to 550,000 distinct CDR3 sequences, under 40% of them appearing once. The sample taken for sequencing was PBMCs. The receptor source for this set is a human donor in good health (CMV status not recorded). Some clones in this sample may be carry-over from other donors' samples. Each CDR3 is given with its conserved first and last residue. D genes are given only for firm matches. The size field is filled for only some rows; it gives once, few, many or a size class.

DNA	CDR3	D	size	V	J
TGTGCCAGCAGTCTCAAGAACACTGAAGCTTTCTTT	CASSLKNTEAFF	.	.	TRBV7-9	TRBJ1-1
TGTGCCAGCAGCGCTCTAGCAACCTACAATGAGCAGTTCTTC	CASSALATYNEQFF	.	few	TRBV7-2	TRBJ2-1
TGTGCCAGCAGCCCCCGCGCCGGGAGTAGCAATGAGCAGTTCTTC	CASSPRAGSSNEQFF	.	few	TRBV7-2	TRBJ2-1
TGTGCCACCAGCGGGGCCCTAGGGTTCAACACCCAGCATTTT	CATSGALGFNTQHF	.	.	TRBV15	TRBJ1-5
TGCGCCAGCAGCCAAGATCGTACCTCCTACGAGCAGTACTTC	CASSQDRTSYEQYF	.	.	TRBV4-3	TRBJ2-7
TGTGCCAGCAGAACCAGCCGGGACAGGGAGATTGGCTACACCTTC	CASRTSRDREIGYTF	TRBD1	few	TRBV28	TRBJ1-2
TGTGCCAGTAAGACAGCTCCTGGCTACGAGCAGTACTTC	CASKTAPGYEQYF	.	.	TRBV25-1	TRBJ2-7
TGTGCCAGCAGCTTGAGGATCGCGGGGGGCTCAACAGATACGCAGTATTTT	CASSLRIAGGSTDTQYF	TRBD2	few	TRBV7-9	TRBJ2-3
TGTGCCAGCAGCTCGTCGGACAGGGGAGATTTAGAGCAGTACTTC	CASSSSDRGDLEQYF	TRBD1	.	TRBV11-2	TRBJ2-7
TGCGCCAGCAGCCCTTCGTGGGGGGCCGGACAGCCCCAGCATTTT	CASSPSWGAGQPQHF	.	many	TRBV4-3	TRBJ1-5
TGTGCCAGCAGCTCCCGGCGCGACAGGAATCAGCCCCAGCATTTT	CASSSRRDRNQPQHF	.	many	TRBV7-6	TRBJ1-5
TGCGCCAGCAGCTTGGTGACAGGGGGAAGGAATACGCAGTATTTT	CASSLVTGGRNTQYF	TRBD1	.	TRBV5-1	TRBJ2-3
TGTGCCAGCAGCCCCGGGACCGACTATGGCTACACCTTC	CASSPGTDYGYTF	.	many	TRBV7-6	TRBJ1-2
TGTGCCAGCAGCCGCGGTCTGGGAAGCGAGACCCAGTACTTC	CASSRGLGSETQYF	.	.	TRBV7-9	TRBJ2-5
TGTGCCAGCAGCTTCGAGACAGGGCCTGAAAAACTGTTTTTT	CASSFETGPEKLFF	TRBD1	.	TRBV7-6	TRBJ1-4
TGTGCCAGCAGCCCGGGACTAGTTAACACCGGGGAGCTGTTTTTT	CASSPGLVNTGELFF	TRBD2	many	TRBV7-6	TRBJ2-2
TGTGCCAGCAGCTTAGTTAGTGGGGGACAGGGGACCTACGAGCAGTACTTC	CASSLVSGGQGTYEQYF	TRBD1	many	TRBV7-2	TRBJ2-7
TGTGCCAGCAGCACCGTGACAGGAAAACTGTTTTTT	CASSTVTGKLFF	.	.	TRBV11-2	TRBJ1-4
TGCAGCGTTGGGGGTAGAATCGGTGAAGCTTTCTTT	CSVGGRIGEAFF	.	few	TRBV29-1	TRBJ1-1
TGTGCCAGCAGCTCCCAGCCGGGGAACACTGAAGCTTTCTTT	CASSSQPGNTEAFF	.	.	TRBV7-8	TRBJ1-1
TGTGCCACCAGTGATACCGGGACAGGGACTGAAGCTTTCTTT	CATSDTGTGTEAFF	TRBD1	many	TRBV24-1	TRBJ1-1
TGTGCCAGCAGCTTAGGACCCGCTCTCTCTGGAAACACCATATATTTT	CASSLGPALSGNTIYF	.	many	TRBV7-2	TRBJ1-3
TGTGCCAGCAGCTTCCGGGGGTCGTGGGGCGGGGGGGACACCGGGGAGCTGTTTTTT	CASSFRGSWGGGDTGELFF	TRBD2	.	TRBV7-2	TRBJ2-2
TGTGCCAGCAGTAGGCAGAAAACTAGCACAGATACGCAGTATTTT	CASSRQKTSTDTQYF	.	.	TRBV6-1	TRBJ2-3
TGTGCCAGCACTGGGAGGGTAGTGAACACTGAAGCTTTCTTT	CASTGRVVNTEAFF	.	.	TRBV6-2/TRBV6-3	TRBJ1-1